The T cell receptor (beta chain) described here comes from a study of T cell responses to AZD1222 COVID-19 vaccine. In regard to this clone: What it recognizes is unknown.

V was clipped by 4 bases and J by 4 bases; unmatched bases: 5. Germline values: CDR1 MNHEY, CDR2 SMNVEV (reference sequence). CDR3 length: 14 amino acids. Findings of the study overall: The reported proportion of spike-specific TCRs targeting unmutated variant regions was nearly half.

The method was immunoSEQ multiplex PCR; TCRdb's version includes in-frame clones alone and lacks a portion of them. The sample holds some 150,000 clones; more than 85% are singletons and the top ten take 3% to 4.5%. The specimen comprised peripheral blood, sampled 28 days after the second AZD1222 dose. The chain recombines TRBV27 with TRBJ2-7, with 9 bases identical to TRBD1. The sequence was obtained from an adult who received the AZD1222 COVID-19 vaccine. CDR3 sequence reads: CASSYHGTGYEQYF. The DNA of the CDR3 is TGTGCCAGCAGTTACCACGGGACAGGGTACGAGCAGTACTTC.